This passage covers 11 T cell receptor beta chains from one sample sequenced in a study of blood T cell repertoires in COVID-19. Profiling relied on immunoSEQ multiplex PCR, and the TCRdb table lists in-frame clones only, not all of them. The data show around 100,000 clones, approximately 86% seen once. Sequenced: peripheral blood. The receptors come from a human donor in a cohort sampled during active COVID-19.

This sequence joins TRBV5-8 and TRBJ2-3; tentatively, D is TRBD1 (6 bases). Germline loops: CDR1 SGHTS, CDR2 YDEGEE. The CDR3 contains 16 residues. The germline V and J ends were trimmed by 4 bases and 0 bases, with 15 bases remaining between them. The CDR3 DNA reads as TGTGCCAGCAGCCAACTACAGGGCCCAAGCACAGATACGCAGTATTTT. Residues: CASSQLQGPSTDTQYF.

This chain uses TRBV18 with TRBJ2-7, with 9 positions matching TRBD2. This CDR3 is built from 19 residues. J gave up 1 base and V 2 bases, and 15 bases lay outside the gene matches. Germline assignment: CDR1 KGHSH and CDR2 LQKENI. CDR3 sequence (DNA): TGTGCCAGCTCACCATTCTACTTCGGGCTGGCGGGAGGGTCCTACGAGCAGTACTTC. It translates to CASSPFYFGLAGGSYEQYF.

Only one count was recorded for this clone. The rearrangement joins TRBV9 to TRBJ1-5; D unresolved. This CDR3 region has 15 residues. V lost 4 bases, J lost 0 bases, and 11 bases lay in between. Germline assignment: CDR1 SGDLS and CDR2 YYNGEE. The CDR3 DNA reads TGTGCCAGCAGCCCCGGGGTGTTTAGCAATCAGCCCCAGCATTTT. Translated: CASSPGVFSNQPQHF.

The chain employs TRBV4-2 and TRBJ2-7; D is perhaps TRBD1 (6 bases). CDR1 is LGHNA and CDR2 is YNFKEQ in the germline V gene. This CDR3 region has 15 residues. The V gene lost 0 bases and the J gene lost 4 bases, with 13 bases spanning the gap. The CDR3 protein is CASSQEGRGGYEQYF. The CDR3 coding sequence is TGTGCCAGCAGCCAAGAGGGCAGGGGCGGGTACGAGCAGTACTTC.

The chain joins TRBV24-1 to TRBJ2-3; 7 bases align to TRBD2. V was pared by 8 bases and J by 1 base, with 5 bases of the junction left unmatched. The CDR3 spans 14 residues. The V gene's germline CDR1 is KGHDR and CDR2 SFDVKD. The CDR3 reads CATMGGVGTDTQYF. The CDR3 DNA follows: TGTGCCACCATGGGGGGGGTGGGCACAGATACGCAGTATTTT.

The chain links TRBV30 to TRBJ2-7, with D perhaps matching TRBD2 (5 bases). The CDR3 length is 15 residues. With 0 bases removed from V and 7 bases from J, the gap between germline ends came to 19 bases. Germline CDR1 GTSNPN, CDR2 SVGIG (reference sequence). The chain's CDR3 is CAWSVLLRGEVEQYF. For the CDR3, the DNA is TGTGCCTGGAGTGTACTCTTACGGGGAGAGGTGGAGCAGTACTTC.

The chain carries TRBV18 and TRBJ2-7; 11 nucleotides match TRBD1. Germline trimming cut 3 bases from V and 7 bases from J; bases unmatched to any gene: 5. The CDR3 extends over 14 amino acids. CDR1 is KGHSH and CDR2 is LQKENI in the germline V gene. The DNA for the CDR3 is TGTGCCAGCTCACCGACCGGGACAGGGGGTGAGCAGTACTTC. It encodes CASSPTGTGGEQYF.

V and J are TRBV25-1 and TRBJ1-3, with D possibly TRBD1 on 5 matching bases. Germline CDR1 reads MGHDK; CDR2 reads SYGVNS. This CDR3 is 16 amino acids long. Trimming took 1 base from V and 0 from J, leaving 10 bases between them. The DNA of the CDR3 is TGTGCCAGCAGTGAATGGGGGGGGAGCTCTGGAAACACCATATATTTT. Translation gives CASSEWGGSSGNTIYF.

This chain connects TRBV5-1 to TRBJ2-5; a weak D match, TRBD2 (7 bases). The V and J ends lost 9 bases and 4 bases respectively, with 22 bases between them. Germline CDR1 is SGHRS and CDR2 is YFSETQ. The CDR3 covers 15 residues. The CDR3 nucleotides are TGCGCCACCGGGGGAGGGGGATCCCAGCGAGAGACCCAGTACTTC. Amino acids: CATGGGGSQRETQYF.

This clone has only one observation. The chain joins TRBV10-2 to TRBJ1-4; weak D call: TRBD1 (6 bases). The germline V gene has CDR1 WSHSY and CDR2 SAAADI. This CDR3 contains 16 residues. V dropped 3 bases and J dropped 8 bases, with 19 bases sitting between them. The chain's CDR3 is CASSDDRKESREKLFF. CDR3 nucleotides: TGCGCCAGCAGTGATGACAGGAAGGAATCACGAGAAAAACTGTTTTTT.

The V call is TRBV6-1, the J call TRBJ1-1, with D maybe TRBD1 (6 bases). Germline lookup yields CDR1 MNHNS and CDR2 SASEGT. The CDR3 covers 15 residues. V lost 2 bases, J lost 2 bases, and 12 bases lay in between. The CDR3 nucleotides read TGTGCCAGCAGTGAACCCGGGACAAGCAACACTGAAGCTTTCTTT. This codes for CASSEPGTSNTEAFF.